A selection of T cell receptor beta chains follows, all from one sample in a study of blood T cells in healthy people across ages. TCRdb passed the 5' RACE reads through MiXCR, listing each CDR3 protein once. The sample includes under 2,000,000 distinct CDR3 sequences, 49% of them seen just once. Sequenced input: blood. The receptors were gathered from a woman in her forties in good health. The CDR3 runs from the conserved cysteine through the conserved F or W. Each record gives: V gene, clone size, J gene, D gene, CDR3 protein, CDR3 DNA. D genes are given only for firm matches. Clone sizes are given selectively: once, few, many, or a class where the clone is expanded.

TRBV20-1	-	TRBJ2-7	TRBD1	CSARDRDFHEQYF	TGCAGTGCTAGGGACAGGGATTTTCACGAGCAGTACTTC
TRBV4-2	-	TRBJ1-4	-	CASSPTQGRLFF	TGTGCCAGCAGCCCAACACAGGGTAGACTGTTTTTT
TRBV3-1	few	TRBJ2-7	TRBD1	CASSRGQVGYEQYF	TGTGCCAGCAGCCGCGGACAGGTGGGCTACGAGCAGTACTTC
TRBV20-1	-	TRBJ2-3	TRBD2	CSARDFSGGTDTLYF	TGCAGTGCTAGAGATTTTAGCGGGGGCACAGATACGCTGTATTTT
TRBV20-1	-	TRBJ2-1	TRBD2	CSAAPIAGGASYNEQFF	TGCAGTGCCGCCCCTATAGCGGGGGGGGCCTCCTACAATGAGCAGTTCTTC
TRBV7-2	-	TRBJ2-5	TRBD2	CASSGPGLAYQETQYF	TGTGCCAGCAGCGGCCCTGGACTAGCGTACCAAGAGACCCAGTACTTC
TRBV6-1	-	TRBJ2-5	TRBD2	CASSRLAGIQETQYF	TGTGCCAGCAGTCGACTAGCGGGGATCCAAGAGACCCAGTACTTC
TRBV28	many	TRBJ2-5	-	CASSLTVPQETQYF	TGTGCCAGCAGTTTGACAGTCCCCCAAGAGACCCAGTACTTC
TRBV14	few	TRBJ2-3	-	CASSQFGAGSLADTQYF	TGTGCCAGCAGCCAATTCGGAGCGGGTTCGTTAGCAGATACGCAGTATTTT
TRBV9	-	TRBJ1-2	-	CASSVYPNYGYTF	TGTGCCAGCAGCGTGTACCCTAACTATGGCTACACCTTC
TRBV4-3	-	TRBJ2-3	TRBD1	CASSQRYGTGWRTDTQYF	TGCGCCAGCAGCCAACGATACGGGACAGGGTGGAGGACAGATACGCAGTATTTT
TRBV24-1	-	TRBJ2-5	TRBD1	CATSDRPTGGMETQYF	TGTGCCACCAGTGATCGCCCGACAGGGGGCATGGAGACCCAGTACTTC
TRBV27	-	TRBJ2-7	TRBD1	CASCYRGSYEQYF	TGTGCCAGCTGTTACAGGGGGTCCTACGAGCAGTACTTC
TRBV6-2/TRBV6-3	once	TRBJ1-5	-	CASSVQRSNQPQHF	TGTGCCAGCTCGGTACAGAGGAGCAATCAGCCCCAGCATTTT
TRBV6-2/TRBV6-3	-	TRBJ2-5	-	CASSPFTTTRETQYF	TGTGCCAGCAGCCCTTTTACTACCACTCGGGAGACCCAGTACTTC
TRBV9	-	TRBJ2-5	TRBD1	CASSAGTANQETQYF	TGTGCCAGCAGCGCCGGGACAGCTAACCAAGAGACCCAGTACTTC
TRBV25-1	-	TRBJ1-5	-	CASVPNGGPQHF	TGTGCCAGCGTACCCAACGGTGGGCCCCAGCATTTT
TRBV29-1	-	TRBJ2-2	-	CSAVRGSTNTGELFF	TGCAGCGCCGTGCGGGGTAGTACGAACACCGGGGAGCTGTTTTTT
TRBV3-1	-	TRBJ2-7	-	CASSGHATYEQYF	TGTGCCAGCAGCGGGCACGCCACCTACGAGCAGTACTTC
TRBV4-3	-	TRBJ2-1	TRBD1	CASSHQTGGYNEQFF	TGCGCCAGCAGCCACCAGACAGGGGGGTACAATGAGCAGTTCTTC
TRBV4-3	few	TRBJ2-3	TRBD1	CASSPRQGPSSTDTQYF	TGCGCCAGCAGCCCACGACAGGGGCCGTCTAGCACAGATACGCAGTATTTT
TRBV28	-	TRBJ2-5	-	CASRGPQETQYF	TGTGCCAGCAGAGGACCCCAAGAGACCCAGTACTTC
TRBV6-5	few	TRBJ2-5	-	CASSYGGRGETQYF	TGTGCCAGCAGTTATGGAGGTCGAGGGGAGACCCAGTACTTC